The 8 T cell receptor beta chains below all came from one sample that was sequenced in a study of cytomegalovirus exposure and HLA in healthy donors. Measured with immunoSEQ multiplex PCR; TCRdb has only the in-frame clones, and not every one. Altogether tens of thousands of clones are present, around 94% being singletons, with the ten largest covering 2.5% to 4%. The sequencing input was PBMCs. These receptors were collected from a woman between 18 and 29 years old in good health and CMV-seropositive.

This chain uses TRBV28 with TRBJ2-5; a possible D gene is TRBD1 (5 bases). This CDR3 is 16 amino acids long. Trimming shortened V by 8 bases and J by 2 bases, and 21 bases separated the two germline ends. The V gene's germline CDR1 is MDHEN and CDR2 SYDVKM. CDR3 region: CASRGRALRQQETQYF. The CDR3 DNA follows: TGTGCCAGCCGTGGCAGAGCTCTTAGACAGCAAGAGACCCAGTACTTC.

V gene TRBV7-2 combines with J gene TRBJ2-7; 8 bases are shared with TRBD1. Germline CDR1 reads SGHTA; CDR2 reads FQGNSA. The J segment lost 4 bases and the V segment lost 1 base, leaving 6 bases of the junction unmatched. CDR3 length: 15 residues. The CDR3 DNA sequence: TGTGCCAGCAGCTTAGTACAGGGGGTTAGTTACGAGCAGTACTTC. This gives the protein CASSLVQGVSYEQYF.

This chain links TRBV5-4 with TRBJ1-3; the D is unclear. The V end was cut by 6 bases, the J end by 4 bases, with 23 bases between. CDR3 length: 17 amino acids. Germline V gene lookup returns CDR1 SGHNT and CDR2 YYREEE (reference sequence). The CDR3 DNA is TGTGCCAGCATTGGCAGAGATACTACGGGTGTAGGAAACACCATATATTTT. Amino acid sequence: CASIGRDTTGVGNTIYF.

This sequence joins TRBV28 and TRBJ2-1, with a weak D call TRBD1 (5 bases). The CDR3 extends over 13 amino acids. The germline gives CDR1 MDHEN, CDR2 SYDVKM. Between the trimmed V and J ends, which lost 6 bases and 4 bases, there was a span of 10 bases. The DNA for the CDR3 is TGTGCCAGCAGACTCAGGGTATACAATGAGCAGTTCTTC. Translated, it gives CASRLRVYNEQFF. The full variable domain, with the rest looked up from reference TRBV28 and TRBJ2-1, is DVKVTQSSRYLVKRTGEKVFLECVQDMDHENMFWYRQDPGLGLRLIYFSYDVKMKEKGDIPEGYSVSREKKERFSLILESASTNQTSMYLCASRLRVYNEQFFGPGTRLTVL.

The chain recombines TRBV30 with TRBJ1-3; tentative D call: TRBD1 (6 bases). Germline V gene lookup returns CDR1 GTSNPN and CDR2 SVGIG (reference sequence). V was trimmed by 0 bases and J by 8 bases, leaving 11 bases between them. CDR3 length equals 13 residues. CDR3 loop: CAWSVPGAYTIYF. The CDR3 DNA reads TGTGCCTGGAGTGTACCAGGGGCTTACACCATATATTTT. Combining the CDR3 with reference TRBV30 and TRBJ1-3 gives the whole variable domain SQTIHQWPATLVQPVGSPLSLECTVEGTSNPNLYWYRQAAGRGLQLLFYSVGIGQISSEVPQNLSASRPQDRQFILSSKKLLLSDSGFYLCAWSVPGAYTIYFGEGSWLTVV.

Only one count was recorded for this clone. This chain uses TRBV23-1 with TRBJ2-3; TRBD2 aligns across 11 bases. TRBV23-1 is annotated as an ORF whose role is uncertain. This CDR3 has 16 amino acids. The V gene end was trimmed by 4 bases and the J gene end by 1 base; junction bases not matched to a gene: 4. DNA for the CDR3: TGCGCCAGCAGTCGAATACTAGCGGGGGGCACAGATACGCAGTATTTT. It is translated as CASSRILAGGTDTQYF.

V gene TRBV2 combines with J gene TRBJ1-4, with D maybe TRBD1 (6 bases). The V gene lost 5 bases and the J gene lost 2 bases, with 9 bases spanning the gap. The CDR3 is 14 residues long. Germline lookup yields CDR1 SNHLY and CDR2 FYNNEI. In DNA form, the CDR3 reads TGTGCCAGCAGTCCTGGGGGCACTAATGAAAAACTGTTTTTT. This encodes CASSPGGTNEKLFF.

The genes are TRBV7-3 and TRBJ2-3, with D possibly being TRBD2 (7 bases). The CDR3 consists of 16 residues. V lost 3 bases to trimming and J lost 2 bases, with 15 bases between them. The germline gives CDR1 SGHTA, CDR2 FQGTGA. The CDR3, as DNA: TGTGCCAGCAGCTTCCTTAGGGGGGGGGCCACAGATACGCAGTATTTT. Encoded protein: CASSFLRGGATDTQYF.